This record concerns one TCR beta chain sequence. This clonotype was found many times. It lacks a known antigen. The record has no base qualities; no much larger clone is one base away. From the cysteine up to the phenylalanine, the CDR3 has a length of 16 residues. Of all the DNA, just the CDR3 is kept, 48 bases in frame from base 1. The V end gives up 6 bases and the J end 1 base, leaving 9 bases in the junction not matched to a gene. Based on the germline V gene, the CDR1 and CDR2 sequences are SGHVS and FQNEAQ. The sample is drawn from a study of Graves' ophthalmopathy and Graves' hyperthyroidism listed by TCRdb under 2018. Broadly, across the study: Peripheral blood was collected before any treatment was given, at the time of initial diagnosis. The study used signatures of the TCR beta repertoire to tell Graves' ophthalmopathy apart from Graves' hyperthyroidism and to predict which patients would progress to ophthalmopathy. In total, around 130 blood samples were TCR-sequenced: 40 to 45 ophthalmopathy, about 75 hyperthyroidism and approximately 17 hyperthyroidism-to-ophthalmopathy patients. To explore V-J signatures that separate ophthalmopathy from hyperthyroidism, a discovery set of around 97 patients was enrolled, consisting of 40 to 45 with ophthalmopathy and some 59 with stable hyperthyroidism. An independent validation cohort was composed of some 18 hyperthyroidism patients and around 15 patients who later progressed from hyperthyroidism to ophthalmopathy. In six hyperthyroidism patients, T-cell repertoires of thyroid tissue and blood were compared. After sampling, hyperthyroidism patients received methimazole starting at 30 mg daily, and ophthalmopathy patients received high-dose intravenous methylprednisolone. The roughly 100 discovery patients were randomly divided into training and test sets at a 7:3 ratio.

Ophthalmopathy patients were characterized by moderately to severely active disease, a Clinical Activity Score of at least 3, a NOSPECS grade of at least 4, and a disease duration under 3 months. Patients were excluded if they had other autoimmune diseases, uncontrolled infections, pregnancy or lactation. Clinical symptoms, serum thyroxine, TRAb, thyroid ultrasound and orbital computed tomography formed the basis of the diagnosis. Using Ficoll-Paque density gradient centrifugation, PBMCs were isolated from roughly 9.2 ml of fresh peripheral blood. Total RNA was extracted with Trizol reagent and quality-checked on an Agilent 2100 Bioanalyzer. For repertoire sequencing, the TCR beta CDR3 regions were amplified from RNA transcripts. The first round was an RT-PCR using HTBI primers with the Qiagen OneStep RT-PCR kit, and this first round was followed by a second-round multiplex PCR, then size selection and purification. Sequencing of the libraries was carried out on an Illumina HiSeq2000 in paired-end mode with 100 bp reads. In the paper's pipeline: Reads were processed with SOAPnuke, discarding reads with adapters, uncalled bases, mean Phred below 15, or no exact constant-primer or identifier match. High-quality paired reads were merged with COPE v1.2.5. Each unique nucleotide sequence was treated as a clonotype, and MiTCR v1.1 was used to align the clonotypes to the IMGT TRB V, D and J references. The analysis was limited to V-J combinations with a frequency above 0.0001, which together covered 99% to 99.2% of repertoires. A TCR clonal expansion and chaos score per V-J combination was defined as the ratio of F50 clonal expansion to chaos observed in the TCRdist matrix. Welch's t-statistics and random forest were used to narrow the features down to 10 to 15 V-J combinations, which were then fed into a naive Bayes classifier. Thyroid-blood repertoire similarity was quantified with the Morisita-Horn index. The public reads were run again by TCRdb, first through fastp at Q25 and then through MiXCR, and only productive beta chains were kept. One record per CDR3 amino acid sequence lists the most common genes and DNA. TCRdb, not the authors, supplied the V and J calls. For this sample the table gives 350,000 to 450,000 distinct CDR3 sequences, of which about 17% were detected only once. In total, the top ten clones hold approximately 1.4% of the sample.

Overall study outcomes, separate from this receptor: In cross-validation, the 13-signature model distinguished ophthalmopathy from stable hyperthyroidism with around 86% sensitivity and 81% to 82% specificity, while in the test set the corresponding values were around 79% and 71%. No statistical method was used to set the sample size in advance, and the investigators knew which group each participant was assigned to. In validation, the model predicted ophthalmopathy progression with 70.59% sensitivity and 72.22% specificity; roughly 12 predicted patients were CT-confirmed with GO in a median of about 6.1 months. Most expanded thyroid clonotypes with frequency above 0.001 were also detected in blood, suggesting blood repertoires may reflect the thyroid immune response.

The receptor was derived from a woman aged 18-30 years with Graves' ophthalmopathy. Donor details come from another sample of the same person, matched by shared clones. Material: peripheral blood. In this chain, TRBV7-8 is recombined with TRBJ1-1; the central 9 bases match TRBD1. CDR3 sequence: CASSQEGTGWNTEAFF. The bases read TGTGCCAGCAGTCAGGAGGGGACAGGGTGGAACACTGAAGCTTTCTTT.